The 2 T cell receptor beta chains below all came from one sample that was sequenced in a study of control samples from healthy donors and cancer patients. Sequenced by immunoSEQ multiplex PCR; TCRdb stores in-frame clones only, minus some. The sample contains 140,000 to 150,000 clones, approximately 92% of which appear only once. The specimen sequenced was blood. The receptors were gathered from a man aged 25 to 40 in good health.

This CDR3 reads CASSTPGVGEKLFF. In DNA, the CDR3 is TGTGCCAGCAGCACCCCAGGGGTCGGTGAAAAACTGTTTTTT. The rearrangement joins TRBV2 to TRBJ1-4; possibly TRBD1 for D (6 bases). Trimming took off 6 bases at V and 7 bases at J, with 15 bases between the two ends. The length of the CDR3 is 14 residues. Germline values: CDR1 SNHLY, CDR2 FYNNEI.

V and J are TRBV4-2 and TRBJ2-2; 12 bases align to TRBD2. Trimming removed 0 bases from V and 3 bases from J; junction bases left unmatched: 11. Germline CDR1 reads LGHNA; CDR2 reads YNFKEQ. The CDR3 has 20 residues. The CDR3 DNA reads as TGTGCCAGCAGCCAAGATAAAGGGCTAGCGGGGGGGCGGTACACCGGGGAGCTGTTTTTT. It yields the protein CASSQDKGLAGGRYTGELFF.